The entry that follows covers one T cell receptor beta chain sequence. The antigen is unknown. The data are from a study of graft-versus-host responses after intestinal transplantation. Looking at the study overall: Recipients underwent multivisceral, liver-intestinal, or isolated intestinal transplants. Tacrolimus and steroids were given for two to three years to all recipients after anti-thymocyte globulin induction. Findings and caveats of the study: The recipient marrow held GvH clones, and some of them showed up first in ileum or blood.

There are 13 residues in the CDR3. In germline, CDR1 is SGHNT, CDR2 YENEEA. J gave up 5 bases and V 5 bases, and 3 bases lay outside the gene matches. Assay used: immunoSEQ multiplex PCR; TCRdb lists only in-frame clones, some missing. The data hold around 99,000 clones, with approximately 90% observed a single time. This sample comprised unstimulated CD4+ T cells sorted from spleen or lymph node cells, obtained before transplant. The sequence was collected from a human donor who was the organ donor for an intestinal transplant. This chain connects TRBV11-3 to TRBJ1-5, with 7 bases fitting TRBD1. CDR3 region: CASSGDRDQPQHF. The CDR3, as DNA: TGTGCCAGCAGCGGCGACAGGGATCAGCCCCAGCATTTT.